One sample yielded the 10 T cell receptor beta chains listed below, sequenced in a study of Tregs in tolerant kidney transplant recipients. Sequencing was performed with immunoSEQ multiplex PCR; in TCRdb, only in-frame clones are kept and a portion is missing. Found here are fewer than 150,000 clones, about 90% of them singletons; the top ten hold approximately 0.62%. Sequencing input: CD4+ T cells from blood. These receptors were obtained from a human donor in good health.

This chain uses TRBV6-9 with TRBJ2-2, with a tentative D call TRBD2 (8 bases). The length of the CDR3 is 15 residues. Germline V gene lookup returns CDR1 MNHGY and CDR2 SVAAGI. Between the trimmed V and J ends, which lost 6 bases and 8 bases, there was a span of 19 bases. The CDR3 bases are TGTGCCAGCAGGCCCGGGAGGGGGCGGTCGGGGGAGCTGTTTTTT. Its protein product is CASRPGRGRSGELFF.

The chain couples TRBV21-1 to TRBJ1-5. TRBV21-1 is a documented pseudogene. CDR3 length: 14 amino acids. The CDR3 DNA follows: TGTGCCAGCAGCAAAGCGGCGGAGGCGGACCCCCAGCATTTT. It codes for CASSKAAEADPQHF.

The CDR3 DNA reads as TGTGCCACCAGCAGAGATCCCGGGACAGGGGAAGAAAAACTGTTTTTT. Amino acid sequence: CATSRDPGTGEEKLFF. V and J are TRBV15 and TRBJ1-4; 10 bases match TRBD1. Germline assignment: CDR1 LNHNV and CDR2 YYDKDF (reference sequence). The CDR3 has 16 amino acids. V was clipped by 0 bases and J by 8 bases; unmatched bases: 6.

The rearrangement joins TRBV7-8 to TRBJ1-1; D may be TRBD1 (6 bases). The CDR3 covers 13 residues. The V end lost 3 bases, the J end lost 5 bases, and 10 bases lay between the germline ends. Germline CDR1 SGHVS, CDR2 FQNEAQ. The CDR3 loop is CASSLGGRTEAFF. As DNA, the CDR3 is TGTGCCAGCAGCTTGGGGGGCAGGACTGAAGCTTTCTTT. Together with reference TRBV7-8 and TRBJ1-1, the CDR3 gives the full variable domain: GAGVSQSPRYKVAKRGQDVALRCDPISGHVSLFWYQQALGQGPEFLTYFQNEAQLDKSGLPSDRFFAERPEGSVSTLKIQRTQQEDSAVYLCASSLGGRTEAFFGQGTRLTVV.

The chain combines TRBV9 with TRBJ1-2, with unresolved D. Germline CDR1 and CDR2: SGDLS and YYNGEE. With 0 bases removed from V and 0 bases from J, the gap between germline ends came to 9 bases. The CDR3 spans 15 residues. CDR3: CASSVAGGANYGYTF. DNA of the CDR3: TGTGCCAGCAGCGTAGCGGGAGGAGCTAACTATGGCTACACCTTC.

This chain connects TRBV19 to TRBJ2-1, with 8 bases aligning to TRBD2. With V trimmed by 3 bases and J by 2 bases, 0 bases remained unmatched. CDR3 size: 14 residues. Germline V CDR1 and CDR2: LNHDA, SQIVND (reference sequence). The CDR3 DNA reads TGTGCCAGTAGTATTAGCGGGGCCTACAATGAGCAGTTCTTC. Residues: CASSISGAYNEQFF.

DNA for the CDR3: TGTGCCAGCAGTACGCTAGCGGGCGGGGAGAACATTCAGTACTTC. This sequence encodes CASSTLAGGENIQYF. The genes are TRBV6-6 and TRBJ2-4; 8 bases match TRBD2. Germline V CDR1 and CDR2: MNHNY, SVGAGI (reference sequence). The CDR3 extends over 15 amino acids. Trimming removed 5 bases from V and 7 bases from J; junction bases left unmatched: 10.

This chain uses TRBV5-1 with TRBJ2-7; D remains unclear. Trimming shortened V by 4 bases and J by 3 bases, and 5 bases separated the two germline ends. CDR3 length: 11 residues. CDR1 is SGHRS and CDR2 is YFSETQ in the germline V gene. The CDR3 reads CASSIDYEQYF. The CDR3 DNA is TGCGCCAGCAGCATAGACTACGAGCAGTACTTC.

Notes on this clone: The junction differs from germline at one of its ends, possibly a read error. The chain carries TRBV7-7 and TRBJ2-2; D possibly corresponds to TRBD1 (5 bases). The CDR3 has 16 amino acids. Germline-derived CDR1 and CDR2 are SSHAT and FNYEAQ (reference sequence). The CDR3 reads CASSSVTPGQSGELFF. The DNA for the CDR3 is TGTGCTAGCAGCTCAGTGACCCCCGGACAATCCGGGGAGCTGTTTTTT. Complete variable domain (other parts from reference TRBV7-7 and TRBJ2-2): GAGVSQSPRYKVTKRGQDVTLRCDPISSHATLYWYQQALGQGPEFLTYFNYEAQPDKSGLPSDRFSAERPEGSISTLTIQRTEQRDSAMYRCASSSVTPGQSGELFFGEGSRLTVL.

The chain has TRBV18 and TRBJ2-7, with TRBD2 identical over 7 bases. The germline V gene encodes CDR1 KGHSH and CDR2 LQKENI. Trimming removed 3 bases from V and 3 bases from J; junction bases left unmatched: 11. The CDR3 totals 16 residues. The CDR3 DNA reads TGTGCCAGCTCACCGGCCCGGGGAGGGGTAGGCTACGAGCAGTACTTC. It is translated as CASSPARGGVGYEQYF. Full variable domain (missing parts from reference TRBV18 and TRBJ2-7): NAGVMQNPRHLVRRRGQEARLRCSPMKGHSHVYWYRQLPEEGLKFMVYLQKENIIDESGMPKERFSAEFPKEGPSILRIQQVVRGDSAAYFCASSPARGGVGYEQYFGPGTRLTVT.